This T cell receptor beta chain was obtained from a study of blood T cells in healthy people across ages (dated by TCRdb to between 2015 and 2017). For the wider study: In model experiments, template switching captured roughly one uniquely barcoded TCR beta cDNA molecule for every two T cells. To track age-related changes in TCR beta repertoire diversity, the study relied on deep sequencing normalized with unique cDNA molecular identifiers. Using the same blood draw, the study looked at two additional independent replicas of 1 million unique cDNA reads for two donors, one aged 18 to 30 and the other aged 80 or older. To avoid experimental bias, donors of different ages were spread randomly across the sequencing lanes. Donors were grouped into four age groups: young (average roughly 17 years), middle-aged (about 38), aged (about 59) and long-lived (around 80).

On the study overall, not on this receptor specifically: The percentage of naive T cells measured by flow cytometry correlated strongly with observed TCR beta diversity. Because donor CMV infection status was unknown, age-related changes in expanded clonotypes were potentially confounded. Observed TCR beta diversity per million T cells fell roughly linearly with age, and a significant reduction was already apparent by age roughly 40. Bulk unsorted PBMC profiling prevented conclusive comparison of naive and antigen-experienced compartments. Compared with the aged group, the long-lived group had more naive CD4+ T cells, fewer expanded clones and increased TCR diversity, a pattern suggesting age selection. Estimates of total diversity based on one million sequenced T cells were considered lower bounds and underestimates.

To prepare the library, 5' RACE was applied. Sequencing instrument: Illumina HiSeq 2500. A second PCR of about 7 to 12 cycles was run with a J-beta primer mix and a sample-barcoded 5' primer. A template-switch 5' adaptor carrying 12 random nucleotides introduced a unique molecular identifier onto each TCR beta cDNA molecule. Each sample yielded at least 2.5 million CDR3-containing paired-end reads. The Mint cDNA synthesis kit, primed by a TRBC-specific oligonucleotide, was used to synthesize first-strand cDNA from all RNA. After uracil-DNA glycosylase treatment, a first 18-cycle PCR used universal primers M1SS and BC2_uni_R on all cDNA. As for the authors' bioinformatics: Normalization of each sample was performed by random selection of 1 million high-quality reads, each carrying a distinct molecular identifier. Reads sharing molecular identifiers were discarded rather than binned into consensus sequences. CDR3 identification, clonotype clustering and error correction used MiTCR with a Q25 quality threshold and the strictest error-elimination algorithm. A nonparametric unseen species model with Euler transformation was used to estimate lower-bound total TCR beta diversity. TCRdb reworked the public reads: Q25 trimming with fastp, MiXCR clone assembly, productive beta chains retained. For every CDR3 protein sequence, its rows merge into one entry that carries the most common genes and DNA. TCRdb assigned the V and J calls; the authors' analysis was not used. The sample has about 1.5 million distinct CDR3 sequences on record, around 42% of them singletons. 7.9% of the sample goes to the ten largest clones.

As to this clonotype: The antigen it recognizes is unknown. Within one base of it there is no much larger clone, and no base qualities were kept.

The donors were some 39 Caucasian individuals from Russia, aged roughly 6 to 100 years, who were systemically healthy. Each donor gave ten milliliters of peripheral blood, drawn into EDTA-treated Vacutainer tubes. PBMCs were isolated by Ficoll-Paque density-gradient centrifugation, with at least 6 million obtained per sample. Trizol reagent was used to extract total RNA from the PBMCs, yielding at least 6 micrograms per sample. Naive CD45RAhigh/CD27high T cell percentages were measured by flow cytometry on a PBMC aliquot from every donor. CDR1 SGHTA and CDR2 FQGNSA are derived from the germline V gene. Between the V and J ends, shortened by 3 bases and 9 bases respectively, the junction contains 12 bases. Including cysteine and phenylalanine, the CDR3 has 13 amino acids. Only the CDR3 portion is preserved as DNA: 39 bases, with reading frame beginning at the first base.

This receptor was taken from a woman aged 18-35 years in good health. Sequenced material: blood. The sequence is built from TRBV7-2 and TRBJ2-1, and perhaps TRBD2 as D gene, on 5 matching bases. For the CDR3, the sequence is CASSFKGGLEQFF. The nucleotide sequence reads TGTGCCAGCAGCTTCAAGGGCGGACTTGAGCAGTTCTTC.